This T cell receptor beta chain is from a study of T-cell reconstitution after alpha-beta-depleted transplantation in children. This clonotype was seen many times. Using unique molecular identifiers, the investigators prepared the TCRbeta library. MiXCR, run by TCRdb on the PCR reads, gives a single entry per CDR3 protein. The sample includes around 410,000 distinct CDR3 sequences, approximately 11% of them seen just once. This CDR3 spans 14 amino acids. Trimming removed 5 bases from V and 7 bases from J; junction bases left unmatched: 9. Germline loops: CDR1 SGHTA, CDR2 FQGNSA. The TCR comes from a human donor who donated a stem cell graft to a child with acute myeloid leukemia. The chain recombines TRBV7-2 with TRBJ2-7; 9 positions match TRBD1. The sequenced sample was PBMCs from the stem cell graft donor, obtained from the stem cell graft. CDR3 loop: CASSPTGGGWEQYF. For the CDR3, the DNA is TGTGCCAGCAGCCCGACAGGGGGGGGTTGGGAGCAGTACTTC. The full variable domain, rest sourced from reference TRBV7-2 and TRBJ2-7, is GAGVSQSPSNKVTEKGKDVELRCDPISGHTALYWYRQSLGQGLEFLIYFQGNSAPDKSGLPSDRFSAERTGGSVSTLTIQRTQQEDSAVYLCASSPTGGGWEQYFGPGTRLTVT.